The 6 T cell receptor beta chains presented below share a single source sample, sequenced in a study of shared clonotypes between healthy human individuals. Naive-designated CD8 cells lacked CD45RO, were positively enriched for CCR7, and omitted terminally differentiated effector memory CD45RA+ cells. TCRdb's copy holds only in-frame clones and misses some; the assay was immunoSEQ multiplex PCR. The data hold more than 2 million clones, with 90% to 95% observed a single time. The sequencing sample was made of naive CD8+ T cells from PBMCs. Every receptor here comes from a man aged 18 to 29 in good health. Some clones in this sample may be carry-over from other donors' samples.

This sequence joins TRBV30 and TRBJ2-7; a possible D gene is TRBD1 (5 bases). Deletions cut 7 bases from V and 5 bases from J, with 15 bases between. CDR3 size: 12 residues. Germline CDR1 reads GTSNPN; CDR2 reads SVGIG (reference sequence). The CDR3 sequence: CAFTELGHEQYF. For the CDR3, the DNA is TGTGCCTTTACAGAGTTGGGGCACGAGCAGTACTTC.

The CDR3: CASSLPGRHYEQYF. The CDR3 DNA reads TGTGCCAGCAGCCTACCCGGACGTCACTACGAGCAGTACTTC. J is TRBJ2-7 and V is TRBV7-9; no reliable D call. Germline CDR1 SEHNR, CDR2 FQNEAQ (reference sequence). V was trimmed by 5 bases and J by 3 bases, leaving 14 bases between them. There are 14 residues in the CDR3.

The V call is TRBV4-1, the J call TRBJ2-5; 9 bases are a match to TRBD2. The germline gives CDR1 MGHRA, CDR2 YSYEKL. The CDR3 totals 18 residues. The V segment lost 1 base and the J segment 1 base; nucleotides outside the gene matches: 10. CDR3 sequence reads: CASSQAPRVSGSQETQYF. Written as DNA, the CDR3 is TGCGCCAGCAGCCAAGCCCCCAGGGTTAGCGGGAGCCAAGAGACCCAGTACTTC.

The genes are TRBV6-1 and TRBJ2-7, with D possibly TRBD2 on 6 matching bases. The CDR3 has 14 amino acids. Germline-derived CDR1 and CDR2 are MNHNS and SASEGT. V was cut by 3 bases and J by 3 bases, with 12 bases left in between. This chain's CDR3 is CASSDSGSGYEQYF. Written as DNA, the CDR3 is TGTGCCAGCAGTGATTCGGGTAGCGGCTACGAGCAGTACTTC.

The V call is TRBV6-5, the J call TRBJ2-3; no definite D call. The CDR3 has 11 amino acids. Germline V gene sequence: CDR1 MNHEY, CDR2 SVGAGI. The V end was cut by 1 base, the J end by 8 bases, with 4 bases between. The chain's CDR3 is CASSYLSTQYF. The CDR3 nucleotides read TGTGCCAGCAGTTACTTGAGTACGCAGTATTTT.

The chain recombines TRBV28 with TRBJ2-1; the D gene is possibly TRBD2 (5 bases). The CDR3 totals 13 residues. Looked up from germline, CDR1 is MDHEN and CDR2 is SYDVKM. V lost 7 bases and J 6 bases, leaving 13 bases between the germline ends. The CDR3 region is CASNRGGGNEQFF. CDR3 nucleotide sequence: TGTGCCAGCAACCGTGGAGGAGGCAATGAGCAGTTCTTC.